This T cell receptor (beta chain) was identified during a study of shared clonotypes between healthy human individuals. Study-wide background: Every donor yielded three CD4 naive, three CD4 memory, two CD8 naive and one CD8 memory plate. The study, taken as a whole, reports: Generally, naive subsets came out with larger estimated richness than memory subsets. Large sequencing depth failed to make sorted-subset sequencing complete, rarefaction showed.

CDR1 and CDR2 (germline): SQVTM, ANQGSEA. This CDR3 has 12 residues. V shed 3 bases and J shed 6 bases, with 11 bases lying between them. Measured with immunoSEQ multiplex PCR; TCRdb has only the in-frame clones, and not every one. The table includes just over 2,000,000 clones, over 85% detected once. About this clone itself: As yet, its antigen is unknown.

Selected positively for CCR7 and CD45RO-negative, naive CD8 cells excluded terminally differentiated effector memory CD45RA+ cells. Sequenced input: naive CD8+ T cells sorted from blood. The V and J genes are TRBV29-1 and TRBJ1-2; no definite D call. This sequence was found in a man younger than 35 in good health. CDR3 amino acids: CSVDSEVNGYTF. CDR3 DNA sequence: TGCAGCGTTGATTCGGAGGTTAATGGCTACACCTTC.